A single sample is the source of the 26 T cell receptor beta chains below, sequenced in a study of T cell responses to AZD1222 COVID-19 vaccine. The repertoire was sequenced with immunoSEQ multiplex PCR; TCRdb's copy has only in-frame clones and lacks some. The sample consists of 100,000 to 150,000 clones, around 90% of them appearing once. Source: peripheral blood, taken on day 0 of AZD1222 vaccination. These receptors were obtained from an adult in good health.

The rearrangement joins TRBV5-4 to TRBJ2-7, with 14 bases fitting TRBD2. The V and J ends lost 4 bases and 2 bases, in that order; junction bases with no gene match: 5. Germline-derived CDR1 and CDR2 are SGHNT and YYREEE (reference sequence). The CDR3 contains 16 residues. The chain's CDR3 is CASSPGLAGDPYEQYF. The DNA of the CDR3 is TGTGCCAGCAGCCCGGGACTAGCGGGGGATCCCTACGAGCAGTACTTC.

The rearrangement joins TRBV7-6 to TRBJ1-5; TRBD1 might be the D (5 bases). The CDR3 sequence is 15 residues long. Germline CDR1 reads SGHVS; CDR2 reads FNYEAQ. V gave up 5 bases and J gave up 7 bases, with 18 bases separating them. This CDR3 reads CASSKGAGEGQPQHF. The CDR3 coding sequence is TGTGCCAGCAGCAAAGGGGCGGGGGAAGGCCAGCCCCAGCATTTT.

The gene calls are TRBV15 and TRBJ1-4; tentatively, D is TRBD1 (5 bases). CDR1 and CDR2 from the germline V gene are LNHNV and YYDKDF (reference sequence). The CDR3 contains 14 residues. V was clipped by 2 bases and J by 8 bases, with 12 bases between them. CDR3 in DNA: TGTGCCACCAGCAGATCAAGGGGAAACGAAAAACTGTTTTTT. Encoded protein: CATSRSRGNEKLFF.

This chain joins TRBV11-2 and TRBJ2-7, with TRBD2 matching 9 bases. V dropped 4 bases and J dropped 2; count of bases not matched to a gene: 15. The CDR3 has 18 residues. Germline CDR1 and CDR2: SGHAT and FQNNGV. The CDR3 nucleotides are TGTGCCAGCAGCTCCCCGGCAGCGGGAGGCCTTTCTACCTACGAGCAGTACTTC. Protein: CASSSPAAGGLSTYEQYF.

Only a few counts were recorded for this clone. The V and J genes are TRBV28 and TRBJ1-6; maybe TRBD1 (5 bases). With 6 bases removed from V and 8 bases from J, the gap between germline ends came to 11 bases. Germline CDR1 reads MDHEN; CDR2 reads SYDVKM. The CDR3 loop spans 13 amino acids. In DNA, the CDR3 is TGTGCCAGCAGCCGGGGACTAGATTCACCCCTCCACTTT. Translating gives CASSRGLDSPLHF.

Points on this clone: The DNA is left out, because the CDR3 cannot be placed on it with certainty; the CDR3 is given as TCRdb lists it. The rearrangement links TRBV7-8 to TRBJ2-5; the tabulated D call, TRBD2, remains unverified against the DNA. CDR1 and CDR2 (germline): SGHVS, FQNEAQ. With termini counted, the CDR3 has 16 amino acids. CDR3 sequence reads: CASSLEASGLILAQYF.

This chain joins TRBV9 and TRBJ1-2; 9 bases map to TRBD1. The CDR3 is 14 residues long. The V and J ends lost 4 bases and 5 bases, in that order; junction bases with no gene match: 6. Germline lookup yields CDR1 SGDLS and CDR2 YYNGEE. In DNA form, the CDR3 reads TGTGCCAGCAGCACCGGGACAGGGACTTATGGCTACACCTTC. Translated: CASSTGTGTYGYTF.

The rearrangement uses TRBV6-5 and TRBJ2-7; D gene uncertain. CDR3 length: 12 amino acids. V was shortened by 6 bases and J by 1 base, with 7 bases between the two germline ends. CDR1 is MNHEY, CDR2 SVGAGI, per germline. Here the CDR3 reads CASRSGSYEQYF. As DNA, the CDR3 is TGTGCCAGCAGATCAGGATCCTACGAGCAGTACTTC.

The chain recombines TRBV2 with TRBJ2-2; 7 bases match TRBD1. Germline CDR1 SNHLY, CDR2 FYNNEI. This CDR3 has 15 amino acids. V lost 2 bases to trimming and J lost 7 bases; unmatched junction nucleotides: 7. The CDR3 DNA sequence: TGTGCCAGCAGTGAATGGACAGGCCGAGGCGGGGAGCTGTTTTTT. It translates to CASSEWTGRGGELFF.

V gene TRBV29-1 combines with J gene TRBJ1-2; the match to TRBD1 covers 9 bases. The trim removed 4 bases at V and 5 bases at J, leaving 8 bases unmatched. The CDR3 length is 14 residues. Looked up from germline, CDR1 is SQVTM and CDR2 is ANQGSEA. Written as DNA, the CDR3 is TGCAGCGTTGGGGGGGGACAGGGTCGGTATGGCTACACCTTC. Amino acid sequence: CSVGGGQGRYGYTF.

The chain links TRBV28 to TRBJ2-7, with TRBD2 matching over 12 bases. The CDR3 runs 15 residues. J was trimmed by 3 bases and V by 3 bases; bases with no gene match: 3. Germline assignment: CDR1 MDHEN and CDR2 SYDVKM. The CDR3 DNA sequence: TGTGCCAGCAGTTTCCTAGCGGGAGGGTTCTACGAGCAGTACTTC. The encoded protein is CASSFLAGGFYEQYF.

This sequence joins TRBV7-2 and TRBJ1-3, with D unclear. From germline, CDR1 is SGHTA and CDR2 FQGNSA. The ends were cut back, 6 bases at V and 8 bases at J, with 17 bases in the middle. The CDR3 has 14 residues. CDR3 sequence (DNA): TGTGCCAGCAGACCCTATCCGGGCGGGGACACCATATATTTT. It codes for CASRPYPGGDTIYF.

This clone has only one observation. The rearrangement links TRBV6-1 to TRBJ2-7, with D perhaps TRBD1 (6 bases). CDR3 length equals 14 residues. Trimming took 2 bases from V and 4 from J, leaving 12 bases between them. CDR1 and CDR2 from the germline V gene are MNHNS and SASEGT. The CDR3 nucleotides read TGTGCCAGCAGTGAAATAAGGACAGTATACGAGCAGTACTTC. This gives the protein CASSEIRTVYEQYF.

This clone has just one count. This sequence joins TRBV5-1 and TRBJ1-1, with D possibly TRBD1 on 6 matching bases. The CDR3 is 14 amino acids. Trimming removed 0 bases from V and 1 base from J, with 7 bases in between. Germline loops: CDR1 SGHRS, CDR2 YFSETQ. The CDR3 nucleotides are TGCGCCAGCAGCTTGGGGACAGAGAACACTGAAGCTTTCTTT. Residues: CASSLGTENTEAFF.

The gene calls are TRBV5-1 and TRBJ2-7; D possibly matches TRBD1 or TRBD2 (6 bases each). CDR1 SGHRS and CDR2 YFSETQ come from the germline V gene. This CDR3 has 18 residues. V was clipped by 4 bases and J by 1 base, with 24 bases between them. The CDR3 DNA is TGCGCCAGCAGCGTGACTGTGCACGGGGGCGGTAGTTCCTACGAGCAGTACTTC. It specifies CASSVTVHGGGSSYEQYF.

The genes are TRBV6-6 and TRBJ1-2, with D possibly being TRBD1 (6 bases). Trimming stripped 5 bases from V and 2 bases from J, with 24 bases between. CDR3 length: 18 amino acids. Germline V gene sequence: CDR1 MNHNY, CDR2 SVGAGI (reference sequence). In DNA form, the CDR3 reads TGTGCCAGCAGTCCCGGGGGGTACAAAACAGGGCGGAACTATGGCTACACCTTC. It encodes CASSPGGYKTGRNYGYTF.

The chain joins TRBV4-3 to TRBJ1-5, with a possible D match to TRBD1 (6 bases). The CDR3 extends over 16 amino acids. Between the trimmed V and J ends, which lost 1 base and 2 bases, there was a span of 12 bases. Germline V gene sequence: CDR1 LGHNA, CDR2 YSLEER. CDR3 bases: TGCGCCAGCAGCCAAGCGCCCCACAGGGGCAATCAGCCCCAGCATTTT. It encodes CASSQAPHRGNQPQHF.

The chain uses TRBV6-4 and TRBJ1-5; the D is unclear. Per germline, CDR1 MRHNA and CDR2 SNTAGT. Between the trimmed V and J ends, which lost 3 bases and 6 bases, there was a span of 15 bases. CDR3 size: 15 residues. CDR3 DNA: TGTGCCAGCAGTGAGGGTAAGCCCTCTGGTCAGCCCCAGCATTTT. This translates into CASSEGKPSGQPQHF.

With respect to this clone: Within the sample, other DNA sequences also encode this same CDR3. The J gene is TRBJ1-5, the V gene TRBV6-1; tentatively, D is TRBD1 (5 bases). Germline V gives CDR1 MNHNS, CDR2 SASEGT. The CDR3 loop spans 14 amino acids. V lost 0 bases to trimming and J lost 4 bases, with 7 bases between them. Here the CDR3 DNA reads TGTGCCAGCAGTGAAGCGGGGGGGAATCAGCCCCAGCATTTT. Amino acid sequence: CASSEAGGNQPQHF.

The V call is TRBV14, the J call TRBJ1-2; no reliable D call. The CDR3 is 13 residues long. Germline CDR1 is SGHDN and CDR2 is FVKESK. V lost 5 bases, J lost 3 bases, and 10 bases lay in between. CDR3 protein: CASSARMDYGYTF. Written as DNA, the CDR3 is TGTGCCAGCAGCGCGAGGATGGACTATGGCTACACCTTC.

The CDR3 DNA reads as TGTGCCAGTAGTATAGAGAGAAGCGGGACGAACACCGGGGAGCTGTTTTTT. Its protein is CASSIERSGTNTGELFF. The chain joins TRBV19 to TRBJ2-2; TRBD2 agrees at 7 bases. Germline V lookup: CDR1 LNHDA, CDR2 SQIVND (reference sequence). The junction had 4 bases not matched to a gene; V was cut back by 0 bases and J by 0 bases. There are 17 residues in the CDR3.

The rearrangement joins TRBV28 to TRBJ1-1, with D possibly matching TRBD1 (5 bases). The CDR3 spans 16 residues. The germline gives CDR1 MDHEN, CDR2 SYDVKM. V was pared by 2 bases and J by 1 base, with 14 bases between. The CDR3 loop is CASSLLVAGSNTEAFF. Here the CDR3 DNA reads TGTGCCAGCAGTTTACTAGTCGCAGGGTCGAACACTGAAGCTTTCTTT.

This clone was seen only once. The V gene is TRBV5-6, the J gene TRBJ1-2, with 11 bases lining up with TRBD1. V trimming: 4 bases; J trimming: 5 bases; junction bases outside the gene matches: 7. Germline V gene sequence: CDR1 SGHDT, CDR2 YYEEEE. The CDR3 contains 15 residues. The CDR3 nucleotides are TGTGCCAGCAGCGTGGACAGGGGGCAATGGTATGGCTACACCTTC. It specifies CASSVDRGQWYGYTF.

This chain connects TRBV14 to TRBJ1-3; D unresolved. The germline V gene encodes CDR1 SGHDN and CDR2 FVKESK. This CDR3 has 15 residues. V was trimmed by 4 bases and J by 0 bases, leaving 10 bases between them. Written as DNA, the CDR3 is TGTGCCAGCAGCCCCCCGTGGGGCTCTGGAAACACCATATATTTT. Its protein product is CASSPPWGSGNTIYF.

The chain has TRBV3-1 (or the pseudogene TRBV3-2) and TRBJ1-6, with D unclear. This CDR3 comprises 13 residues. Germline CDR1 and CDR2: LGHDT and YNNKEL (reference sequence). Trimming removed 0 bases from V and 10 bases from J, with 7 bases in between. The CDR3 loop is CASSQEEGSPLHF. As DNA, the CDR3 is TGTGCCAGCAGCCAAGAGGAGGGATCACCCCTCCACTTT.

The chain links TRBV18 to TRBJ2-7; 7 bases agree with TRBD1. CDR1 KGHSH and CDR2 LQKENI come from the germline V gene. The CDR3 covers 14 residues. V gave up 3 bases and J gave up 2 bases; unmatched junction bases: 4. CDR3 DNA: TGTGCCAGCTCACCCCGGACAGGAACCTACGAGCAGTACTTC. Translation gives CASSPRTGTYEQYF.